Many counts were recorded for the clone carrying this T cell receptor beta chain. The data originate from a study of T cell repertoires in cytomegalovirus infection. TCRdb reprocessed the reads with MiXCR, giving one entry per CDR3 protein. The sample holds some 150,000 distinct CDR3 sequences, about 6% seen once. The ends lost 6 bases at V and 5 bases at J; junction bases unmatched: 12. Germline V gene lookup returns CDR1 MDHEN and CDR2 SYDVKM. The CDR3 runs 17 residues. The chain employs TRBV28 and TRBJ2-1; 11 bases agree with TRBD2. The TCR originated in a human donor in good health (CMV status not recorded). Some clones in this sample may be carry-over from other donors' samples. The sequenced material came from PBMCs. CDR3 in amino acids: CASRASVRLAGNNEQFF. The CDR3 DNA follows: TGTGCCAGCAGGGCCTCAGTAAGACTAGCGGGGAACAATGAGCAGTTCTTC.